This section outlines one T cell receptor beta chain sequence together with its context. The record originates from a study of patients and donors after allogeneic stem cell transplantation. TCRdb re-called the RT-PCR reads with MiXCR, one entry per CDR3 protein. The table lists some 880,000 distinct CDR3 sequences, 15% to 20% of them singletons. The length of the CDR3 is 14 residues. Germline CDR1 MDHEN, CDR2 SYDVKM. Trimming removed 3 bases at V and 4 bases at J, with 12 bases between. The clonotype comes from a human donor who was either an allogeneic HSCT recipient or a stem cell or donor lymphocyte infusion donor (not recorded which). It is not recorded whose cells these are; they may come from a transplant donor. This rearrangement joins TRBV28 to TRBJ2-5; D not certain. Sample: blood, either unsorted or a sorted T cell fraction (not recorded which). In nucleotides, the CDR3 is TGTGCCAGCAGTTTCAGTGAGGTCCGAGAGACCCAGTACTTC. Protein: CASSFSEVRETQYF.